Detailed here is one T cell receptor beta chain. Its antigen is unidentified. This sample was taken from a study of cytomegalovirus exposure and HLA in healthy donors. Study results and caveats: For cytomegalovirus status, the classifier reportedly gave diagnoses with high specificity and sensitivity.

60 Vbeta and 13 Jbeta primers were used in PCR. Sequencing used immunoSEQ multiplex PCR; TCRdb keeps in-frame clones, though not all of them. The top ten clones hold approximately 2.3% of a sample with over 110,000 clones, 82% of them seen once. J was trimmed by 0 bases and V by 7 bases; bases with no gene match: 4. There are 13 residues in the CDR3. The germline V gene has CDR1 SQVTM and CDR2 ANQGSEA. This TCR came from a male donor in good health and CMV-seronegative. The sample was PBMCs. The rearrangement joins TRBV29-1 to TRBJ1-2; 8 bases are shared with TRBD1. The CDR3 DNA sequence: TGCAGCGCCCAGACAGGGGCTAACTATGGCTACACCTTC. Protein product: CSAQTGANYGYTF.